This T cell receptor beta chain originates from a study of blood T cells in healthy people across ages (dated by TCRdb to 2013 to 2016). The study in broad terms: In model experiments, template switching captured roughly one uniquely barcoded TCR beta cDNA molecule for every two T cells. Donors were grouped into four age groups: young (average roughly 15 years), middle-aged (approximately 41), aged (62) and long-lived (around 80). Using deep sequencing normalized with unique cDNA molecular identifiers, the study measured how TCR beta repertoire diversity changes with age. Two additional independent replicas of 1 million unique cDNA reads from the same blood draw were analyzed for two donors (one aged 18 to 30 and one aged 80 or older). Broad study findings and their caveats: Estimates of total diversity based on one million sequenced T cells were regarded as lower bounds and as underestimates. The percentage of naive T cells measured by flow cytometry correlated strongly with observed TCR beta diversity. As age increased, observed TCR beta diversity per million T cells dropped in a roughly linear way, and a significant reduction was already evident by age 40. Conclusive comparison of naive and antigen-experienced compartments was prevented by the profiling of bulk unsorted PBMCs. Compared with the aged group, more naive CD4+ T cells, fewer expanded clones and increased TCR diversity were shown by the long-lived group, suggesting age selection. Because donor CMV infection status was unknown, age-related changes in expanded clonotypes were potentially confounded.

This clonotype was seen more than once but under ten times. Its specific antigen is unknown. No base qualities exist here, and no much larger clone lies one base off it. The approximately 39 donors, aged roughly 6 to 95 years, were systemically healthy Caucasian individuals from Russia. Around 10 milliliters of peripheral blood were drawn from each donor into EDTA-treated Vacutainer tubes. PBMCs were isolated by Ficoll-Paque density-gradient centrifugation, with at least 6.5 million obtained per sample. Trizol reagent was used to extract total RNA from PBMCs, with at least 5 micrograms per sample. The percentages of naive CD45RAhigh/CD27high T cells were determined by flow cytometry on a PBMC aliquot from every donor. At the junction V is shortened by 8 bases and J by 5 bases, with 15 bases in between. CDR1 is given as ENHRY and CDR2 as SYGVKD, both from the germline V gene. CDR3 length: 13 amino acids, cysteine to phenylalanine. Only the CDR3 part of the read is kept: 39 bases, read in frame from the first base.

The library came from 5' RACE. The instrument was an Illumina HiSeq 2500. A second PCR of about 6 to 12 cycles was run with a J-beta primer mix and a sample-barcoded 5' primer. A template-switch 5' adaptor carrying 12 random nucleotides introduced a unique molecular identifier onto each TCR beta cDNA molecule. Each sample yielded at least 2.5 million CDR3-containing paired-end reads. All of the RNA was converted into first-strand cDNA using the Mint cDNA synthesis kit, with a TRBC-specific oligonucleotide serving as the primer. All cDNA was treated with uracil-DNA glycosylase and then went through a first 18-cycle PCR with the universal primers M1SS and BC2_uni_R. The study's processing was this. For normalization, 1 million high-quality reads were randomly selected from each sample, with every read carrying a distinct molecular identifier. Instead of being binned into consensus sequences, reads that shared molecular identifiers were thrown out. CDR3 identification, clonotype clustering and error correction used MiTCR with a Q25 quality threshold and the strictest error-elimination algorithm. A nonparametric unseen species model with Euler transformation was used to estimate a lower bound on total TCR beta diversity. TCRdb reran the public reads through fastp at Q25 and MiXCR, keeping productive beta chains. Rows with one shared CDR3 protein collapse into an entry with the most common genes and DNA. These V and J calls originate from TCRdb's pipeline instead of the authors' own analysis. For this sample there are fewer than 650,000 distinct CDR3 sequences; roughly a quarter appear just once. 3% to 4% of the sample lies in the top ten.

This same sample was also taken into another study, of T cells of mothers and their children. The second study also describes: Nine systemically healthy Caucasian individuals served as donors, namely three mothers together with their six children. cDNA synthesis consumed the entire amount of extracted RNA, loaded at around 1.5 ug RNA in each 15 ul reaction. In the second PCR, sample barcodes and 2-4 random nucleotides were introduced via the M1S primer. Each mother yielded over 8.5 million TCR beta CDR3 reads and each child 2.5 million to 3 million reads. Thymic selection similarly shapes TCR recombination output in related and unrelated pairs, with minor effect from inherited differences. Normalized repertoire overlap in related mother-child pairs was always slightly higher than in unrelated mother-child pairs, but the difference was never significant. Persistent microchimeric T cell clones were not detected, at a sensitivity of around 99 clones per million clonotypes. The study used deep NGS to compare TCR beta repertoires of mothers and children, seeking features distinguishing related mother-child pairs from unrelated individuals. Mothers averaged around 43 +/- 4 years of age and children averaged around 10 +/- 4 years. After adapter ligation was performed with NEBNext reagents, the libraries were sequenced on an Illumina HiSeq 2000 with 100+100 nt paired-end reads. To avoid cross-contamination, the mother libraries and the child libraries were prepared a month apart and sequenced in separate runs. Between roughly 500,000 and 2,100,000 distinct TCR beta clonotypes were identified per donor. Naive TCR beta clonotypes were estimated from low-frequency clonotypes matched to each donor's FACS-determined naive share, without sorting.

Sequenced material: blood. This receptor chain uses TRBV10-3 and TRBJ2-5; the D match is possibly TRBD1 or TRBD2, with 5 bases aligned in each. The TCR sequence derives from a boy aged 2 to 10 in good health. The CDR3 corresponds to CAIGGRIEETQYF. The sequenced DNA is TGTGCCATCGGGGGAAGGATTGAGGAGACCCAGTACTTC.